This T cell receptor (beta chain) was retrieved from a study of blood T cells in healthy people across ages. Whole-study context: There was about one barcoded beta molecule captured by template switching per two T cells.

As to this clonotype: Its antigen remains unidentified.

Notes on the study in general: In these data, TCR beta diversity tracked strongly with naive T cell percentage. Relative to aged donors, long-lived donors carried more naive CD4+ cells and displayed higher diversity. Per million T cells, TCR beta diversity dropped about linearly as age rose.

Trimming left V 3 bases short and J 0 bases short, with 12 bases between. The CDR3 has 16 amino acids. Alongside a J-beta primer mix, a sample-barcoded 5' primer served in a second PCR lasting roughly 7 to 11 cycles. TCRdb recomputed calls from the 5' RACE reads with MiXCR, one row per CDR3 protein. In the table there are fewer than 2 million distinct CDR3 sequences, about two fifths of which are singletons. Sequencing used blood. The source of this sequence is a human donor in good health. The gene calls are TRBV12-3 or TRBV12-4 and TRBJ1-5; D may be TRBD1 (5 bases). The DNA of the CDR3 is TGTGCCAGCAGTTTGTTAAGGGGAGATAGCAATCAGCCCCAGCATTTT. It codes for CASSLLRGDSNQPQHF.